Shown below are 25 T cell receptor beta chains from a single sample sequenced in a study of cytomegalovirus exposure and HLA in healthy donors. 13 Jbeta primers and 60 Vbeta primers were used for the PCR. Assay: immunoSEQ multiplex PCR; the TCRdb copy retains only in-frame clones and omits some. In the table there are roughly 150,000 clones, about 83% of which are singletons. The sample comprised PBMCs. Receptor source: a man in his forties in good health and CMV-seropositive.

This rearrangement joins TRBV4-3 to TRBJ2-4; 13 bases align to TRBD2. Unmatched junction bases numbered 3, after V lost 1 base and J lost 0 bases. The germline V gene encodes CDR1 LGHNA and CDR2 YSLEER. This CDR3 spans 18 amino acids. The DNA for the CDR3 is TGCGCCAGCAGCCAAGGACTAGCGGGAGGTCTAGCCAAAAACATTCAGTACTTC. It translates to CASSQGLAGGLAKNIQYF.

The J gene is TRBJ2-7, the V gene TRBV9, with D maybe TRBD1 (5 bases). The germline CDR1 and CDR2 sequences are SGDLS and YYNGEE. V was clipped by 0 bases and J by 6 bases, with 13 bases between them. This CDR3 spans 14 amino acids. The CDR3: CASSVGSRVSEQYF. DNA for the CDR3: TGTGCCAGCAGCGTAGGTTCCAGGGTAAGCGAGCAGTACTTC. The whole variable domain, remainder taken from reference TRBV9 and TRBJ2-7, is DSGVTQTPKHLITATGQRVTLRCSPRSGDLSVYWYQQSLDQGLQFLIQYYNGEERAKGNILERFSAQQFPDLHSELNLSSLELGDSALYFCASSVGSRVSEQYFGPGTRLTVT.

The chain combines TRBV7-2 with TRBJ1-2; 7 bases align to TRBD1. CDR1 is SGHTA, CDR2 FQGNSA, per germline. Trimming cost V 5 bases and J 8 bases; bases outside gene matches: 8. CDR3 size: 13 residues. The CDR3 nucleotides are TGTGCCAGCAGCCTTGACAGGGTGGGAGGCTACACCTTC. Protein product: CASSLDRVGGYTF.

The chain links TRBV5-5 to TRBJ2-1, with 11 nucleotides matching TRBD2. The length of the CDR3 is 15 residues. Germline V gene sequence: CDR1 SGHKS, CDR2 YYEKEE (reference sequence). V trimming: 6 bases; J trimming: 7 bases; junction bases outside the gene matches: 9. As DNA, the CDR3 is TGTGCCAGCACCCTATTAGCGGGAGGGCCAAATGAGCAGTTCTTC. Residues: CASTLLAGGPNEQFF.

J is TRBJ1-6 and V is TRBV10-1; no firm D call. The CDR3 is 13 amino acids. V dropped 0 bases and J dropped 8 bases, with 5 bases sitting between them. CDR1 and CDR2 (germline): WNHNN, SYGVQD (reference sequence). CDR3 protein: CASSESEYSPLHF. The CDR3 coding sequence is TGCGCCAGCAGTGAGTCGGAGTATTCACCCCTCCACTTT.

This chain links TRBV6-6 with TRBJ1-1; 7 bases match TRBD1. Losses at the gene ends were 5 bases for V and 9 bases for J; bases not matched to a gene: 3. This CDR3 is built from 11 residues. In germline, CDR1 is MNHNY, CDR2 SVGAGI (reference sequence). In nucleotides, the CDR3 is TGTGCCAGCAGTCAGGGGGGCCAAGCTTTCTTT. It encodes CASSQGGQAFF.

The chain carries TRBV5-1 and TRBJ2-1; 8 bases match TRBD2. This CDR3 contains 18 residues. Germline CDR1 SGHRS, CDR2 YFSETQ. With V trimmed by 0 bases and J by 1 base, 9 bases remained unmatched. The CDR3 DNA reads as TGCGCCAGCAGCTTGGCCAGCGGGAGAGTTGGGTCCTACAATGAGCAGTTCTTC. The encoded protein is CASSLASGRVGSYNEQFF. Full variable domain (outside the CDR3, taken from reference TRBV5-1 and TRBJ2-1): KAGVTQTPRYLIKTRGQQVTLSCSPISGHRSVSWYQQTPGQGLQFLFEYFSETQRNKGNFPGRFSGRQFSNSRSEMNVSTLELGDSALYLCASSLASGRVGSYNEQFFGPGTRLTVL.

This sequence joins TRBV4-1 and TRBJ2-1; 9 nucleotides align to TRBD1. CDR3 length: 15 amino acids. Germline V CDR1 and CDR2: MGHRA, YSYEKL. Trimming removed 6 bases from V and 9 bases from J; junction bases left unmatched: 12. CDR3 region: CASSPGQGVEGEQFF. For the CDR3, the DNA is TGCGCCAGCAGTCCGGGACAGGGTGTGGAGGGTGAGCAGTTCTTC.

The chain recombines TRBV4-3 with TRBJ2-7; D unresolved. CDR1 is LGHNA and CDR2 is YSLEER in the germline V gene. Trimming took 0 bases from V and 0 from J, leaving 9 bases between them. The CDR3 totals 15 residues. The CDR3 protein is CASSQESYTSYEQYF. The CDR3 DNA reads TGCGCCAGCAGCCAAGAGTCCTATACCTCCTACGAGCAGTACTTC.

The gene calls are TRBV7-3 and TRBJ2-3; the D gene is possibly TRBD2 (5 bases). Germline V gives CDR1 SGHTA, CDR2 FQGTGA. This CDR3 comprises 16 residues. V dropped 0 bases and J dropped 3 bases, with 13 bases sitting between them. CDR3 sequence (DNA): TGTGCCAGCAGCTTAACGTCTGGCGGCGGGACAGATACGCAGTATTTT. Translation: CASSLTSGGGTDTQYF.

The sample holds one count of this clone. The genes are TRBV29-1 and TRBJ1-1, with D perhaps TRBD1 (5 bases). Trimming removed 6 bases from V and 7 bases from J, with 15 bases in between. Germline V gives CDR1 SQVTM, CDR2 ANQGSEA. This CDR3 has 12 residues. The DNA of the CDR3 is TGCAGCGTACACCGCTCGGGGGTTGAAGCTTTCTTT. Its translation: CSVHRSGVEAFF. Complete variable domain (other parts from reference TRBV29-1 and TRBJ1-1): SAVISQKPSRDICQRGTSLTIQCQVDSQVTMMFWYRQQPGQSLTLIATANQGSEATYESGFVIDKFPISRPNLTFSTLTVSNMSPEDSSIYLCSVHRSGVEAFFGQGTRLTVV.

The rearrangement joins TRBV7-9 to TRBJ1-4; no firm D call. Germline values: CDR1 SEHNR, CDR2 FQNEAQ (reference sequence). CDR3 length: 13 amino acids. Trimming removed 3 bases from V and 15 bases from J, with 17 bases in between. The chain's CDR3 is CASSFGAGQVLFF. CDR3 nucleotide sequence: TGTGCCAGCAGCTTCGGCGCGGGCCAAGTATTGTTTTTT.

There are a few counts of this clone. The CDR3 DNA follows: TGTGCCTCCACCGAGGTCCCCGACGGTGTTTTCGAGCAGTACTTC. Translated: CASTEVPDGVFEQYF. V gene TRBV10-3 combines with J gene TRBJ2-7, with D unclear. V gave up 11 bases and J gave up 6 bases, with 26 bases separating them. Germline V gives CDR1 ENHRY, CDR2 SYGVKD. The CDR3 has 15 residues.

The CDR3 DNA reads as TGCGCCACTTCACTAGCGGGAGCGGTCGGGGAGCTGTTTTTT. This codes for CATSLAGAVGELFF. The chain joins TRBV5-1 to TRBJ2-2; 11 bases match TRBD2. The trim removed 9 bases at V and 7 bases at J, leaving 8 bases unmatched. This CDR3 has 14 residues. Germline V gives CDR1 SGHRS, CDR2 YFSETQ.

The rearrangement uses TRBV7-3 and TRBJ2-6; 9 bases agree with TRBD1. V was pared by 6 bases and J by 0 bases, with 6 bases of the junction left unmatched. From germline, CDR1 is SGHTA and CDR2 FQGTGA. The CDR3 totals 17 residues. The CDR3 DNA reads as TGTGCCAGCAGTCCGGGACAGGGTAACTCTGGGGCCAACGTCCTGACTTTC. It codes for CASSPGQGNSGANVLTF.

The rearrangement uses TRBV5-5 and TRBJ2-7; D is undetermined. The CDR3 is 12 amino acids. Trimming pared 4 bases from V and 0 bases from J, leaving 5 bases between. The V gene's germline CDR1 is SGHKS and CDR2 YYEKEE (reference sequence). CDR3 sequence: CASSLSSYEQYF. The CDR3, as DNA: TGTGCCAGCAGCCTGAGCTCCTACGAGCAGTACTTC.

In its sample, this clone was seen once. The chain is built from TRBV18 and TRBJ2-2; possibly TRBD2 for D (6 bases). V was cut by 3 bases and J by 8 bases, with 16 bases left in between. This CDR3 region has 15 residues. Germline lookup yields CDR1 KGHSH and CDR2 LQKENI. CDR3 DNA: TGTGCCAGCTCACCCGTGGCCGGGAGAGAAGGGGAGCTGTTTTTT. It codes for CASSPVAGREGELFF.

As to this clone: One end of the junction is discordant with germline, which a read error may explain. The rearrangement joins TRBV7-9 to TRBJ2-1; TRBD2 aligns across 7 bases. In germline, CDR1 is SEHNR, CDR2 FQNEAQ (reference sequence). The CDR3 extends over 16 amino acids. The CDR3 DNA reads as TGTTCCAGCAGCGCCGCCGGGGGGAGCTCCTACAATGAGCAGTTCTTC. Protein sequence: CSSSAAGGSSYNEQFF.

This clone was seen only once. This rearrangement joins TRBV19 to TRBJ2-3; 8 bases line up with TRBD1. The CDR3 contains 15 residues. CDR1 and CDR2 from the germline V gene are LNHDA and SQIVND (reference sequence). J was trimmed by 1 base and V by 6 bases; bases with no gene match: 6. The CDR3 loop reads CASSGQGFRTDTQYF. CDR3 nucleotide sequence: TGTGCCAGTAGCGGACAGGGCTTTCGCACAGATACGCAGTATTTT.

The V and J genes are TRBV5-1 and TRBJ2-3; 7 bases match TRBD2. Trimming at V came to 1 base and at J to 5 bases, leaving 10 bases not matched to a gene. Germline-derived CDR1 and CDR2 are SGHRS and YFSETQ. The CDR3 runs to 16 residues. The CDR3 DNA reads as TGCGCCAGCAGCTTGCCCCTTGCGGGAGCGGAAGATACGCAGTATTTT. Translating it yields CASSLPLAGAEDTQYF.

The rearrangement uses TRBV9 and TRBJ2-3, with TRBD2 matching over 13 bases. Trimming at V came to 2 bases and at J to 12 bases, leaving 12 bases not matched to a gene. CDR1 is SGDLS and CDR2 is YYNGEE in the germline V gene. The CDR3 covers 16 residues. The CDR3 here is CASSVTAGTSGDSQYF. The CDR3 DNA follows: TGTGCCAGCAGCGTTACCGCCGGGACTAGCGGGGACTCTCAGTATTTT.

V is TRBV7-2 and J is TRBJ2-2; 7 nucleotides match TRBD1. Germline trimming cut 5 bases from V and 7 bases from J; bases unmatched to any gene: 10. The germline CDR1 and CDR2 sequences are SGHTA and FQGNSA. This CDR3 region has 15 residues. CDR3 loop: CASSLPQGMGGELFF. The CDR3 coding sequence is TGTGCCAGCAGCCTCCCACAGGGGATGGGCGGGGAGCTGTTTTTT. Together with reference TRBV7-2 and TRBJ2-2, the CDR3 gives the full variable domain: GAGVSQSPSNKVTEKGKDVELRCDPISGHTALYWYRQSLGQGLEFLIYFQGNSAPDKSGLPSDRFSAERTGGSVSTLTIQRTQQEDSAVYLCASSLPQGMGGELFFGEGSRLTVL.

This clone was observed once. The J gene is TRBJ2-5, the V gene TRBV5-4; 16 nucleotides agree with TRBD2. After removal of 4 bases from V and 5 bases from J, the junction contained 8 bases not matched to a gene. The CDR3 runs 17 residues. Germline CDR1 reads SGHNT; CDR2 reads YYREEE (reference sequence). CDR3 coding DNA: TGTGCCAGCAGCACCGGGACTAGCGGGAGGGCAGAGGAGACCCAGTACTTC. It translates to CASSTGTSGRAEETQYF.

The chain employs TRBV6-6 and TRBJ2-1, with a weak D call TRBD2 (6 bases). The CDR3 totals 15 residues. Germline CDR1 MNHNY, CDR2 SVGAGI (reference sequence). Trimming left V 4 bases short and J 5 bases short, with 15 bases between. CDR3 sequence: CASSSEVAVHNEQFF. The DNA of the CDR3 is TGTGCCAGCAGTTCGGAGGTAGCGGTCCACAATGAGCAGTTCTTC.

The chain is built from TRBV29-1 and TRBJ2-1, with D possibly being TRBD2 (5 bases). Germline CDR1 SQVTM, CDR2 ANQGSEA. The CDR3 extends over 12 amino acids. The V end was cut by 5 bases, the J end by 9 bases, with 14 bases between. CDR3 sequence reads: CSVRWESSEQFF. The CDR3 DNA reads TGCAGCGTTAGGTGGGAGAGTAGTGAGCAGTTCTTC.